One sample yielded the 13 T cell receptor beta chains listed below, sequenced in a study of T-cell memory formation after mild COVID-19. TCRdb reanalysed the 5' RACE reads using MiXCR and keeps one entry per CDR3 protein. This sample has over 120,000 distinct CDR3 sequences, with around 5.8% found just once. The sequenced material came from PBMCs or a T cell subset sorted from them (not recorded which). The origin of the receptors is an adult woman who had mild COVID-19 (a few samples of this study predate the infection). Cell type and time point are not known.

This clonotype was counted between two and nine times. The J gene is TRBJ2-1, the V gene TRBV7-2; D not resolved. From germline, CDR1 is SGHTA and CDR2 FQGNSA. The V gene lost 2 bases and the J gene lost 11 bases, with 10 bases spanning the gap. CDR3 length: 12 residues. For the CDR3, the DNA is TGTGCCAGCAGCTTAAGGCAAGGGAAGCAGTTCTTC. This codes for CASSLRQGKQFF.

J is TRBJ2-5 and V is TRBV3-1; 7 bases map to TRBD2. The CDR3 sequence is 16 residues long. The ends lost 5 bases at V and 2 bases at J; junction bases unmatched: 11. Germline V lookup: CDR1 LGHDT, CDR2 YNNKEL (reference sequence). The CDR3 DNA reads as TGTGCCAGCAGCTCGAGTTTAGGCGGGAGACAAGAGACCCAGTACTTC. As protein: CASSSSLGGRQETQYF.

The rearrangement joins TRBV12-3 or TRBV12-4 to TRBJ2-4; D not certain. The CDR3 contains 14 residues. Trimming removed 6 bases from V and 3 bases from J, with 12 bases in between. The DNA of the CDR3 is TGTGCCAGCAGCCCACGGACCCTCAAAAACATTCAGTACTTC. Translation: CASSPRTLKNIQYF.

This clonotype appeared many times. V and J are TRBV12-3 or TRBV12-4 and TRBJ2-5, with D possibly TRBD1 on 6 matching bases. CDR3 length: 16 amino acids. Trimming stripped 5 bases from V and 5 bases from J, with 21 bases between. This chain's CDR3 is CASSLRDIEPRETQYF. Written as DNA, the CDR3 is TGTGCCAGCAGTCTCCGGGACATCGAGCCAAGGGAGACCCAGTACTTC.

V gene TRBV6-5 combines with J gene TRBJ1-2; D is undetermined. Deletions cut 4 bases from V and 4 bases from J, with 4 bases between. Germline V CDR1 and CDR2: MNHEY, SVGAGI. The CDR3 extends over 11 amino acids. The CDR3 DNA reads TGTGCCAGCAGTTCCGTCTATGGCTACACCTTC. Protein sequence: CASSSVYGYTF.

This sequence joins TRBV3-1 and TRBJ2-1; the D is unclear. Germline V gives CDR1 LGHDT, CDR2 YNNKEL (reference sequence). CDR3 length: 16 amino acids. V lost 3 bases and J 6 bases, leaving 18 bases between the germline ends. The CDR3 DNA reads as TGTGCCAGCAGCCAGCAGGTTTGGCCCCCTTCCAATGAGCAGTTCTTC. This encodes CASSQQVWPPSNEQFF.

There are a few counts of this clonotype. This rearrangement joins TRBV20-1 to TRBJ1-2; D ambiguous. Germline lookup yields CDR1 DFQATT and CDR2 SNEGSKA (reference sequence). Trimming shortened V by 2 bases and J by 1 base, and 14 bases separated the two germline ends. The CDR3 contains 15 residues. The CDR3 sequence is CSARWRSPFNYGYTF. CDR3 nucleotides: TGCAGTGCTAGATGGCGCAGCCCCTTTAACTATGGCTACACCTTC.

This clonotype occurred many times. This chain uses TRBV11-3 with TRBJ2-7, with D perhaps matching TRBD2 (6 bases). V lost 4 bases to trimming and J lost 6 bases, with 16 bases between them. This CDR3 has 14 amino acids. Germline-derived CDR1 and CDR2 are SGHNT and YENEEA. For the CDR3, the DNA is TGTGCCAGCAGCTCCAGAAATGGGGGGTTCGAGCAGTACTTC. Translated: CASSSRNGGFEQYF.

This clonotype was seen repeatedly, ten times or more. The J gene is TRBJ2-5, the V gene TRBV12-3 or TRBV12-4; TRBD2 agrees at 11 bases. Trimming removed 6 bases from V and 1 base from J; junction bases left unmatched: 4. The CDR3 is 15 residues long. CDR3 in amino acids: CASRMGTSGQETQYF. CDR3 DNA: TGTGCCAGCAGGATGGGGACTAGCGGCCAAGAGACCCAGTACTTC.

The chain has TRBV12-3 or TRBV12-4 and TRBJ2-5; weak D call: TRBD2 (5 bases). The CDR3 runs to 14 residues. V shed 1 base and J shed 5 bases, with 11 bases lying between them. The CDR3 DNA is TGTGCCAGCAGTTTAGGTGTAGCGAGGGAGACCCAGTACTTC. Translated, it gives CASSLGVARETQYF.

CDR3 residues: CSAPRLAVFTDTQYF. In DNA, the CDR3 is TGCAGTGCCCCCCGACTAGCGGTTTTCACAGATACGCAGTATTTT. The genes are TRBV20-1 and TRBJ2-3; 9 bases map to TRBD2. The CDR3 is 15 residues long. V gave up 6 bases and J gave up 2 bases; unmatched junction bases: 9. Germline assignment: CDR1 DFQATT and CDR2 SNEGSKA (reference sequence).

This clonotype was observed many times. This chain links TRBV20-1 with TRBJ1-4; D is undetermined. The CDR3 spans 14 residues. The V gene lost 2 bases and the J gene lost 0 bases, with 7 bases spanning the gap. Germline V gives CDR1 DFQATT, CDR2 SNEGSKA (reference sequence). CDR3 bases: TGCAGTGCTAGACCGATTACAACTAATGAAAAACTGTTTTTT. Protein sequence: CSARPITTNEKLFF.

This clonotype occurred a few times. This rearrangement joins TRBV7-9 to TRBJ2-3, with D perhaps given as TRBD1 or TRBD2 (5 bases each). The CDR3 has 14 residues. V lost 5 bases, J lost 6 bases, and 15 bases lay in between. Per the germline V gene, CDR1 is SEHNR and CDR2 is FQNEAQ (reference sequence). The CDR3, as DNA: TGTGCCAGCAGCGCGGGTCCAGGGATGGATACGCAGTATTTT. This codes for CASSAGPGMDTQYF.